This T cell receptor (beta chain) was sequenced for a study of T cell responses to AZD1222 COVID-19 vaccine (dated by TCRdb to the early 2020s). Regarding the complete study: Because spike-specific TCR depth and breadth did not differ between the two schedules, AZD1222 recipients who got a second dose at roughly 4 weeks were pooled with those who got a second dose at roughly 12 weeks. TCR sequencing was performed for roughly 240 trial participants, of whom about 200 were given two doses of AZD1222 and some 25 were given two doses of MenACWY control vaccine. Trial participants were enrolled by age into subgroups of 18-55, 56-69 and 70-plus years, and roughly 150, 30 and 60 TCR-sequenced participants, respectively, were included in these subgroups.

In the germline V gene (reference sequence), CDR1 corresponds to MNHEY and CDR2 to SMNVEV. The cysteine opens and the phenylalanine closes a CDR3 of 16 amino acids. Only CDR3 DNA is held: 48 bases, read in frame from base 1. V is shortened by 6 bases, J by 4 bases, and the region joining them spans 21 bases. Notes on this clone: What antigen it recognizes has not been identified. No base quality information exists; no much larger clone differs at one position.

Broader findings and caveats from the paper: Epitopes outside the regions mutated in the B.1.351 and B.1.1.7 variants were reportedly recognized by nearly half of the unique spike-specific TCRs. Vaccine-associated CD4 TCRs spanned the whole spike protein, with dominant responses in regions 160-218 and 743-854. Conclusions about previously exposed vaccinees were limited because only six AZD1222 recipients were SARS-CoV-2 seropositive at baseline. No day 14 peak-response samples were available, so repertoires were characterized only after the peak T cell response. Most participants were white British and females outnumbered males, and the authors suggested that clonal diversity may have been underestimated. In the small 56-69-year group, the increase in depth fell short of significance, most likely because of low power. A significant rise in spike-specific TCR breadth and depth was observed after two AZD1222 doses relative to day 0 and relative to MenACWY recipients.

The time point label, read with the paper, signifies: baseline before first vaccination. The vaccinee samples were drawn from two UK trials, COV001 and COV002, one of which was a single-blind randomized controlled phase 2/3 trial testing AZD1222 (ChAdOx1 nCoV-19) in healthy adults. For TCRbeta chain sequencing, PBMC samples from trial participants were taken at day 0 and at day 28 after the second dose. The CDR3 regions of human TCRbeta chains were analyzed by immunosequencing. The study's processing was this. Repertoire TCRs were checked for matches against a reference library of SARS-CoV-2-specific TCRs that had been generated using the MIRA antigen-specificity platform. Breadth was defined as the fraction of unique TCRs that were SARS-CoV-2-associated, and depth was defined as the fraction of total T cells that were SARS-CoV-2-associated. Using the MIRA data, every spike-specific TCR was mapped to the spike region that the TCR reacted to and assigned to either a CD4 or a CD8 class. Log10-transformed breadth and depth values were compared by one-way ANOVA with Sidak's multiple comparisons tests. TCRdb retrieved this table from immuneACCESS and kept in-frame rearrangements only. Not all clones are present; in checked studies, unresolved V genes account for under half, and no reason is known for the remainder. V, J and clone size are taken as reported in that table, and D and trimming were inferred from the DNA itself. The sample includes 120,000 or so clones, with around 85% observed a single time. The ten largest clones represent 6.2% of the sample.

The source is an adult in good health. The chain is encoded by TRBV27 joined to TRBJ1-1; the D gene assignment is ambiguous. Sequencing was performed on peripheral blood, taken on day 0 of AZD1222 vaccination. The DNA reads TGTGCCAGCAGCACCGCCCGGAGGTCGGTTGGCACTGAAGCTTTCTTT. Translated, it gives CASSTARRSVGTEAFF.